The source of this T cell receptor (beta chain) is a study of post-analysis software for immune sequencing data. Study background: In terms of disease course, relapsing-remitting, secondary progressive and progressive-relapsing multiple sclerosis were included. Regarding the study as a whole: Five TRBV segments, including TRBV5-6, TRBV5-1 and TRBV20-1, were more frequent in patients than controls. A significant reduction in normalized Chao1 diversity was observed in multiple sclerosis patients versus controls.

Comments on this clonotype: Its matching antigen is unknown.

Between the trimmed V and J ends, which lost 5 bases and 4 bases, there was a span of 15 bases. The CDR3 spans 14 residues. Unique-molecular-identifier-tagged TCR beta cDNA libraries were used. cDNA molecules numbering some 500,000 came from approximately 1 to 10 million T cells. From the PCR reads, TCRdb called clonotypes with MiXCR, one entry per CDR3 protein. This table has roughly 800,000 distinct CDR3 sequences, 46% appearing once. Sequencing input: blood. This TCR was sampled from a girl aged 10 to 17 with multiple sclerosis. The V gene is TRBV12-3 or TRBV12-4, the J gene TRBJ2-7; the D call may be TRBD1 or TRBD2 (5 bases each). DNA of the CDR3: TGTGCCAGCAGTGGGACCCGGAGTGGGTACGAGCAGTACTTC. Translation gives CASSGTRSGYEQYF.